A selection of T cell receptor beta chains follows, all from one sample in a study of T cell responses to AZD1222 COVID-19 vaccine. The repertoire was sequenced with immunoSEQ multiplex PCR; TCRdb's copy has only in-frame clones and lacks some. In the table there are tens of thousands of clones, approximately 88% of which are singletons. The starting material was peripheral blood, obtained on day 0 of AZD1222 vaccination. The receptors originated from an adult in good health. Each CDR3 is given with its conserved first and last residue. Fields, in order: D gene, clone size, J gene, V gene, CDR3 DNA, CDR3 protein. A D gene is named only where the DNA matches it firmly. Clone size is stated in some rows and not others, as once, few, many or a class when expanded.

- - TRBJ2-3 TRBV9 TGTGCCAGCAGCGTAGCCGGCAGTAACACAGATACGCAGTATTTT CASSVAGSNTDTQYF
- - TRBJ1-4 TRBV19 TGTGCCAGCTGCCGAGCGGGAGAGTGGGAAAAACTGTTTTTT CASCRAGEWEKLFF
- - TRBJ2-2 TRBV5-4 TGTGCCAGCAGCTTAAAAGGGACGAACACCGGGGAGCTGTTTTTT CASSLKGTNTGELFF
- - TRBJ1-2 TRBV5-1 TGCGCCAGCTTACAACAACCGGGCGCCGGGGAGGGCTACACCTTC CASLQQPGAGEGYTF
- - TRBJ1-1 TRBV7-2 TGTGCCAGCAGCTTACCGCGGCTGGACACTGAAGCTTTCTTT CASSLPRLDTEAFF
- - TRBJ1-6 TRBV30 TGTGCCTGGAGTGTAGGCTCCTATAATTCACCCCTCCACTTT CAWSVGSYNSPLHF
TRBD1 - TRBJ2-7 TRBV10-3 TGTGCCATCAGTGAGAGGACAGGGGACGGCGAGCAGTACTTC CAISERTGDGEQYF
- - TRBJ1-1 TRBV5-6 TGTGCCAGCAGCTTACTGACAGTGAACACTGAAGCTTTCTTT CASSLLTVNTEAFF
TRBD2 - TRBJ2-1 TRBV11-3 TGTGCCAGCAGCTTAGGGGCTAGCGGGCTTTACAATGAGCAGTTCTTC CASSLGASGLYNEQFF
TRBD1 few TRBJ2-7 TRBV18 TGTGCCAGCTCACCTTCGGACAGGCCCTACGAGCAGTACTTC CASSPSDRPYEQYF
TRBD1 once TRBJ2-7 TRBV6-5 TGTGCCAGCAGCCTAGGGGGCGCCGGGATACGGCAGTACTTC CASSLGGAGIRQYF
- - TRBJ2-1 TRBV10-2 TGCGCCAGCAGTGAGTCCGAGGGGCAGTTCTTC CASSESEGQFF
- once TRBJ2-7 TRBV5-1 TGCGCCAGCAGCCGAACCCCCGATAGCGAGAGCTCCTACGAGCAGTACTTC CASSRTPDSESSYEQYF
- - TRBJ2-5 TRBV25-1 TGTGCCAGCAGTGAATATTCCAGCAGAGAGACCCAGTACTTC CASSEYSSRETQYF
- - TRBJ2-7 TRBV27 TGTGCCAGCAGTACAAAGACAAGGCGAGGAGAGCAGTACTTC CASSTKTRRGEQYF
TRBD1 - TRBJ1-4 TRBV2 TGTGCCAGCAGTGAGACAGGGAGAGGGGTCAAAAAACTGTTTTTT CASSETGRGVKKLFF
- once TRBJ2-3 TRBV30 TGTGCCCGGGGAGATCCGACAGATACGCAGTATTTT CARGDPTDTQYF
- - TRBJ1-1 TRBV6-5 TGTGCCAGCAGTTACTTGGAGAACACTGAAGCTTTCTTT CASSYLENTEAFF
- - TRBJ1-1 TRBV6-5 TGTGCCAGCAGTTACTCGTTCATGAACACTGAAGCTTTCTTT CASSYSFMNTEAFF
- - TRBJ1-3 TRBV10-3 TGTGCCATCAGGGGGACGGAATCTGGAAACACCATATATTTT CAIRGTESGNTIYF
TRBD2 - TRBJ2-2 TRBV19 TGTGCCAGTAGTGCGACTCGGCGGGGGGGCCGAGTATCCGGCGCCACCGGGGAGCTGTTTTTT CASSATRRGGRVSGATGELFF
- - TRBJ2-5 TRBV30 TGTGCCTGGAGAAGAACGGGCGTGCAAGGGACCCAGTACTTC CAWRRTGVQGTQYF
- - TRBJ1-1 TRBV30 TGTGCCTGGAGGTCGTACCCGGAAGCTTTCTTT CAWRSYPEAFF
- - TRBJ1-2 TRBV7-9 TGTGCCAGCAGCGCCCGGACGTATCAAAGGGAGACTGGCGGCTACACCTTC CASSARTYQRETGGYTF
TRBD1 - TRBJ1-1 TRBV9 TGTGCCAGCAGCGCCCGACAGGGACACGGAAACACTGAAGCTTTCTTT CASSARQGHGNTEAFF
- few TRBJ1-2 TRBV6-1 TGTGCCAGCAGTGAGTTTCACAGAACCCTCTATGGCTACACCTTC CASSEFHRTLYGYTF
- - TRBJ2-1 TRBV6-2/TRBV6-3 TGTGCCAGCAGTTACTCTGAAGGCGGTGGACTCTATGAGCAGTTCTTC CASSYSEGGGLYEQFF
- - TRBJ2-5 TRBV11-2 TGTGCCAGCAGCCGGGAAACACAAGAGACCCAGTACTTC CASSRETQETQYF
- - TRBJ2-7 TRBV27 TGTGCCAGCAGTTTCCGACAGTCCTACGAGCAGTACTTC CASSFRQSYEQYF
- - TRBJ2-3 TRBV5-1 TGCGCCACTGGGTCGGACAGATACACAGATACGCAGTATTTT CATGSDRYTDTQYF
- - TRBJ1-4 TRBV5-6 TGTGCCAGCAGCTTGCGGTACTCAACTAATGAAAAACTGTTTTTT CASSLRYSTNEKLFF
- - TRBJ1-4 TRBV19 TGTGCCAGTAGTATAGCTCACGGCAGTGAAAAACTGTTTTTT CASSIAHGSEKLFF
- - TRBJ2-3 TRBV12-5 TGTGCTAGTGGTTTGGTCATGGGGTCGGATACGCAGTATTTT CASGLVMGSDTQYF
- - TRBJ2-5 TRBV7-2 TGTGCCAGCAGCAACCAGGGTCGGCAAGAGACCCAGTACTTC CASSNQGRQETQYF
- - TRBJ2-1 TRBV30 TGTGCCTGGAGTGTACTTATTGCAAAGGGTTCTTTCTACAATGAGCAGTTCTTC CAWSVLIAKGSFYNEQFF
- - TRBJ2-1 TRBV19 TGTGCCAGTAGTTGGGAACCAAACTCCTACAATGAGCAGTTCTTC CASSWEPNSYNEQFF
TRBD2 once TRBJ2-5 TRBV29-1 TGCAGCGTTCTAGCGGGCGGGGAGACCCAGTACTTC CSVLAGGETQYF
- once TRBJ1-1 TRBV9 TGTGCCAGCAGCGCCCTCACCGGCGGAGCTGCTTTCTTT CASSALTGGAAFF
- - TRBJ1-5 TRBV15 TGTGCCACCAGCAGGGACAACATTAGCAATCAGCCCCAGCATTTT CATSRDNISNQPQHF
TRBD1 - TRBJ1-2 TRBV5-1 TGCGCCAGCAGCGGAGGGGGCGGGTATGGCTACACCTTC CASSGGGGYGYTF
- - TRBJ1-2 TRBV19 TGTGCCAGTAGTATAGCCCTGCGGGGGGGTCCCCTCTATGGCTACACCTTC CASSIALRGGPLYGYTF
TRBD1 - TRBJ2-2 TRBV11-2 TGTGCCAGCCGACCCGGGACAGGGGCCGGGGAGCTGTTTTTT CASRPGTGAGELFF
- - TRBJ1-1 TRBV12-3/TRBV12-4 TGTGCCAGCAGTCCCATGGGGTCCACTGAAGCTTTCTTT CASSPMGSTEAFF
- - TRBJ1-3 TRBV29-1 TGCAGCGTCTACACCGACGCAAACACCATATATTTT CSVYTDANTIYF
- - TRBJ1-5 TRBV7-8 TGTGCCAGCAGCCCCGTGGGGTATAGCAATCAGCCCCAGCATTTT CASSPVGYSNQPQHF
- - TRBJ1-1 TRBV6-5 TGTGCCAGCAGTTCCCCAGCTCGGGGGGACACTGAAGCTTTCTTT CASSSPARGDTEAFF
- - TRBJ2-6 TRBV4-2 TGTGCCAGCAGCCAAGATGGAAGCAGCTCTGGGGCCAACGTCCTGACTTTC CASSQDGSSSGANVLTF
- - TRBJ1-5 TRBV9 TGTGCCAGCAGCAAGGGGGATAGCAATCAGCCCCAGCATTTT CASSKGDSNQPQHF
TRBD2 - TRBJ2-7 TRBV9 TGTGCCAGCAGCGCGAGGGGAGGGTCGGACGAGCAGTACTTC CASSARGGSDEQYF
TRBD2 - TRBJ2-1 TRBV7-2 TGTGCCAGCAGCTCATTAGCGGGAGGGCCTATGGTCAATGAGCAGTTCTTC CASSSLAGGPMVNEQFF
- - TRBJ1-3 TRBV4-1 TGCGCCAGCAGCCAAGATCCGGGTATCGGAAACACCATATATTTT CASSQDPGIGNTIYF
- - TRBJ1-1 TRBV6-5 TGCGCCTACAGGGCGGGGTACACTGAAGCTTTCTTT CAYRAGYTEAFF
- - TRBJ1-4 TRBV7-2 TGTGCCAGCAGCTTAGCGGGGACGAAGATTAATGAAAAACTGTTTTTT CASSLAGTKINEKLFF